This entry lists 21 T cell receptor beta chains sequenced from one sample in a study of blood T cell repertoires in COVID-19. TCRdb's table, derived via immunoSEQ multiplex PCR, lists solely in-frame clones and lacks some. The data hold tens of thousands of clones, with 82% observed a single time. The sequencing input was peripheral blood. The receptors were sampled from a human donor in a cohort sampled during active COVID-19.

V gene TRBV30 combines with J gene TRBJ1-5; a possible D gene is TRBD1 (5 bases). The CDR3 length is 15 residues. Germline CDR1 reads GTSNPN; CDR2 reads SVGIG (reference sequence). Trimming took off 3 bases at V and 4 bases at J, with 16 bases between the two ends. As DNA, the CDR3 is TGTGCCTGGAGCAAGGACACGGGTTTTAATCAGCCCCAGCATTTT. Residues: CAWSKDTGFNQPQHF.

CDR3 sequence (DNA): TGCGCCAGCAGCTTAACGGGACAGGGAAACTATGGCTACACCTTC. It specifies CASSLTGQGNYGYTF. The rearrangement joins TRBV5-1 to TRBJ1-2; 9 bases line up with TRBD1. V shed 2 bases, J shed 2 bases, and the junction held 4 bases outside the gene matches. The CDR3 is made up of 15 amino acids. Germline V CDR1 and CDR2: SGHRS, YFSETQ.

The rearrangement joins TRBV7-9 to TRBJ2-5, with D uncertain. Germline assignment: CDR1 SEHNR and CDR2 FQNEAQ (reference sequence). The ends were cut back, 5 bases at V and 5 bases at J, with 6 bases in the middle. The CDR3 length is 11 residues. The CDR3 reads CASSVLETQYF. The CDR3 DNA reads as TGTGCCAGCAGCGTATTGGAGACCCAGTACTTC.

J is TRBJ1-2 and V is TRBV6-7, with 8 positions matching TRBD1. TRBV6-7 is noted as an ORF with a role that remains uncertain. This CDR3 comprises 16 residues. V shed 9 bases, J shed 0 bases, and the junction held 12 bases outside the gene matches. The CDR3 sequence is CARRARDRLSNYGYTF. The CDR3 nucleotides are TGTGCCAGGAGAGCCCGGGACAGGTTATCTAACTATGGCTACACCTTC.

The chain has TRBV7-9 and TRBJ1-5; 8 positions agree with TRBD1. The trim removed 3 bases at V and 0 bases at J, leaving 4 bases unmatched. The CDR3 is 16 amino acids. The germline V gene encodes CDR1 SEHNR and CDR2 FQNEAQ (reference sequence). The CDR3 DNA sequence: TGTGCCAGCAGCTTGGGGCAGGGGGCTAGCAATCAGCCCCAGCATTTT. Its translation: CASSLGQGASNQPQHF.

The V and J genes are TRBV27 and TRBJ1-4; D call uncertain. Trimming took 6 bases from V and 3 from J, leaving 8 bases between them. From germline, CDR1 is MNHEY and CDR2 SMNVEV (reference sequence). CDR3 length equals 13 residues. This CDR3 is CASRLSPNEKLFF. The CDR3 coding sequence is TGTGCCAGCAGATTAAGCCCTAATGAAAAACTGTTTTTT. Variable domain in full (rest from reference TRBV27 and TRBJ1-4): EAQVTQNPRYLITVTGKKLTVTCSQNMNHEYMSWYRQDPGLGLRQIYYSMNVEVTDKGDVPEGYKVSRKEKRNFPLILESPSPNQTSLYFCASRLSPNEKLFFGSGTQLSVL.

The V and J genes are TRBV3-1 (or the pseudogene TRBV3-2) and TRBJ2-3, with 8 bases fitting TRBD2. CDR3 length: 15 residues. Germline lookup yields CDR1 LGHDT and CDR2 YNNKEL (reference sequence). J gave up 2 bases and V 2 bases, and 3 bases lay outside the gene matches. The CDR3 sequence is CASSQTSGPTDTQYF. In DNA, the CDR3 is TGTGCCAGCAGCCAAACTAGCGGACCCACAGATACGCAGTATTTT.

Here the CDR3 DNA reads TGTGCCAGCAGATACGGACAGGGGCCGGGAGATACGCAGTATTTT. Protein: CASRYGQGPGDTQYF. This rearrangement joins TRBV5-4 to TRBJ2-3; 9 nucleotides match TRBD1. The trim removed 5 bases at V and 5 bases at J, leaving 9 bases unmatched. Germline CDR1 SGHNT, CDR2 YYREEE (reference sequence). The CDR3 totals 15 residues.

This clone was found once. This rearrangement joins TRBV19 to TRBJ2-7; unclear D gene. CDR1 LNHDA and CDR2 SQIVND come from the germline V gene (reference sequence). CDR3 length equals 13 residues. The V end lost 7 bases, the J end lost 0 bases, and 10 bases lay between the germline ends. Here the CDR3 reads CASTAGNSYEQYF. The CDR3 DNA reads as TGTGCCAGTACTGCCGGTAACTCCTACGAGCAGTACTTC.

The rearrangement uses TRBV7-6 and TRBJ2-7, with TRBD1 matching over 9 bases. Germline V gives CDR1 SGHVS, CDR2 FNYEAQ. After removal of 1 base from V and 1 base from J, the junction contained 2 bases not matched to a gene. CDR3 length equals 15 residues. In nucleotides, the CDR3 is TGTGCCAGCAGCTTAGGGACAGGGGCATCCTACGAGCAGTACTTC. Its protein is CASSLGTGASYEQYF.

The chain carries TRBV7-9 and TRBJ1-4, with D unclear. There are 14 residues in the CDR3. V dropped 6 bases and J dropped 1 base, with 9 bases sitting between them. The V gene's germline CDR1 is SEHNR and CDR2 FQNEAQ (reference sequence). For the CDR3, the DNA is TGTGCCAGCAGGTCGGCAGGAACTAATGAAAAACTGTTTTTT. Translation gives CASRSAGTNEKLFF.

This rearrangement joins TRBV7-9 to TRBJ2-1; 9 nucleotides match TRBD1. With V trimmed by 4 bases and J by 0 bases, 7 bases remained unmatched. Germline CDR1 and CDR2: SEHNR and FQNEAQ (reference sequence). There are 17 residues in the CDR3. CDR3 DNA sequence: TGTGCCAGCAGCTCACTACCGGGACAGGGCTCCTACAATGAGCAGTTCTTC. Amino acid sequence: CASSSLPGQGSYNEQFF.

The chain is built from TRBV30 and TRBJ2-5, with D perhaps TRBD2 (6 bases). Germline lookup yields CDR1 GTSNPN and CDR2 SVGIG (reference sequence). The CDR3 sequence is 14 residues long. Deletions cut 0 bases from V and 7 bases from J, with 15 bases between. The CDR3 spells CAWSVPAGLGTQYF. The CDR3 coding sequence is TGTGCCTGGAGTGTACCCGCGGGGCTAGGGACCCAGTACTTC.

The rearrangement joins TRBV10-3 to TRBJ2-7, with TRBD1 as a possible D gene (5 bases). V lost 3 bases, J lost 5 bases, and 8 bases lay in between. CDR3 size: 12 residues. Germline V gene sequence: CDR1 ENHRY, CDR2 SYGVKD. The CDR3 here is CAISDLRDEQYF. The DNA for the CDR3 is TGTGCCATCAGTGACCTCAGGGACGAGCAGTACTTC.

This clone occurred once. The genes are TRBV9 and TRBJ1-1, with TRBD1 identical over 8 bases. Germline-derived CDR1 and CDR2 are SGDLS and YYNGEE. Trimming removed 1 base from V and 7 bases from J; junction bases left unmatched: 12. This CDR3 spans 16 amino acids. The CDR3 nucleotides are TGTGCCAGCAGCGTACGTGGTCAGGGGGCAAAGTTTGAAGCTTTCTTT. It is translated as CASSVRGQGAKFEAFF.

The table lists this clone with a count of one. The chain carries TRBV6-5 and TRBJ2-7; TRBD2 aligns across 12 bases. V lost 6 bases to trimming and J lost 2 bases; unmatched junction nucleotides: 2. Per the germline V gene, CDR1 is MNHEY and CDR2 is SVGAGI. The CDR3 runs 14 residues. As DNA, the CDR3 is TGTGCCAGCAGCGGACTAGCGGGGACCTACGAGCAGTACTTC. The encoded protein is CASSGLAGTYEQYF.

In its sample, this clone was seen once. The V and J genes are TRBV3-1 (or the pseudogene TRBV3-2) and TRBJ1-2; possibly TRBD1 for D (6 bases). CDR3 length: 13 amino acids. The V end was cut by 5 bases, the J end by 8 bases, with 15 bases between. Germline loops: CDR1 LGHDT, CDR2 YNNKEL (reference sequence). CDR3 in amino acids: CASSGTGGRGYTF. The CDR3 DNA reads TGTGCCAGCAGCGGAACGGGGGGCCGGGGCTACACCTTC.

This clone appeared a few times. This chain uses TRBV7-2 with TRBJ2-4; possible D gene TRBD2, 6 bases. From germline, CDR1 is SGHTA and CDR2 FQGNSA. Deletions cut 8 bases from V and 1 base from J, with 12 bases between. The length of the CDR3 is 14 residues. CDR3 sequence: CASGREWAKNIQYF. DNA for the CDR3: TGTGCCAGCGGCCGGGAGTGGGCCAAAAACATTCAGTACTTC.

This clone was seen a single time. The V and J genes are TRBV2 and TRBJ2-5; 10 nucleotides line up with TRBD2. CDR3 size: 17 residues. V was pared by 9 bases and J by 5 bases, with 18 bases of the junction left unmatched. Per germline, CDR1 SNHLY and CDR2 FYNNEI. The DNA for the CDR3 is TGTGCCAGAAATCCCCTAGCGGGAGCGTCTGTAGGGGAGACCCAGTACTTC. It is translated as CARNPLAGASVGETQYF.

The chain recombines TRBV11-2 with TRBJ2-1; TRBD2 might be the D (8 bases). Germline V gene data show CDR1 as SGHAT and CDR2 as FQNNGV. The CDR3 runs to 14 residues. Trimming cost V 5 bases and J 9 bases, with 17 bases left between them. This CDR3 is CASSPKGAGGEQFF. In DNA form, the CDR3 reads TGTGCCAGCAGCCCCAAGGGGGCGGGGGGTGAGCAGTTCTTC.

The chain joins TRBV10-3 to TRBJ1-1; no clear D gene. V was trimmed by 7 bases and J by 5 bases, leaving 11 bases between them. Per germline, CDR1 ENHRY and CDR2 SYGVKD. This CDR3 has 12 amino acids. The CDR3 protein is CAIIGEGTEAFF. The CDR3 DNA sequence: TGTGCCATCATTGGGGAGGGTACTGAAGCTTTCTTT.